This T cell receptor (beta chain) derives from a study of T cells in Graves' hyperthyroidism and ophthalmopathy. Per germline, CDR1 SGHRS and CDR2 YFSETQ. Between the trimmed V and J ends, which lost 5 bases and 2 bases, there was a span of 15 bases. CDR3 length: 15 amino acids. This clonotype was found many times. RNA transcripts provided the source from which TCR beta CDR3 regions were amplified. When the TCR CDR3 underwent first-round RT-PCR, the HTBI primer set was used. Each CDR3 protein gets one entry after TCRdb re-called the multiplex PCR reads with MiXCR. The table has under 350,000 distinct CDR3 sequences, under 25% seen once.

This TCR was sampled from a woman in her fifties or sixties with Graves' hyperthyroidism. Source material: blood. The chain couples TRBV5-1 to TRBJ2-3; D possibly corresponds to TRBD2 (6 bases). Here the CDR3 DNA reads TGCGCCAGCAGAGAAGGAGGCGGGAACACAGATACGCAGTATTTT. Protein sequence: CASREGGGNTDTQYF.